This passage covers 24 T cell receptor beta chains from one sample sequenced in a study of blood T cell repertoires in COVID-19. Sequencing was performed with immunoSEQ multiplex PCR; in TCRdb, only in-frame clones are kept and a portion is missing. The top ten hold approximately 3% of the sample, which has around 100,000 clones, roughly nine tenths seen once. Sequencing input: peripheral blood. The receptors originated from a middle-aged man in a cohort sampled during active COVID-19.

V usage is TRBV7-7 and J usage is TRBJ2-3; D might be TRBD2 (7 bases). This CDR3 contains 15 residues. The ends were cut back, 3 bases at V and 4 bases at J, with 14 bases in the middle. In germline, CDR1 is SSHAT, CDR2 FNYEAQ (reference sequence). CDR3 amino acids: CASSLGTGGPDTQYF. CDR3 in DNA: TGTGCCAGCAGCTTGGGGACGGGGGGCCCAGATACGCAGTATTTT.

V gene TRBV7-2 combines with J gene TRBJ1-1; D is ambiguous. Looked up from germline, CDR1 is SGHTA and CDR2 is FQGNSA. Trimming removed 0 bases at V and 2 bases at J, with 10 bases between. This CDR3 has 15 amino acids. This CDR3 reads CASSLAFGLNTEAFF. The CDR3 DNA reads as TGTGCCAGCAGCTTAGCGTTTGGTCTAAACACTGAAGCTTTCTTT.

The genes are TRBV6-6 and TRBJ2-2; D perhaps matches TRBD2 (5 bases). CDR1 and CDR2 (germline): MNHNY, SVGAGI (reference sequence). This CDR3 region has 12 residues. V was trimmed by 9 bases and J by 4 bases, leaving 9 bases between them. The DNA for the CDR3 is TGTGCCAGTTCTCGGGGCACCGGGGAGCTGTTTTTT. Its protein product is CASSRGTGELFF.

This clone was seen just once. The rearrangement links TRBV14 to TRBJ1-1; D unresolved. The V gene lost 0 bases and the J gene lost 7 bases, with 9 bases spanning the gap. CDR3 size: 13 residues. Germline V CDR1 and CDR2: SGHDN, FVKESK. Here the CDR3 reads CASSQEPWSEAFF. The CDR3 DNA reads as TGTGCCAGCAGCCAAGAACCCTGGAGTGAAGCTTTCTTT.

The V gene is TRBV28, the J gene TRBJ1-2; TRBD1 matches 9 bases. Germline V gene sequence: CDR1 MDHEN, CDR2 SYDVKM. Unmatched junction bases numbered 6, after V lost 5 bases and J lost 2 bases. The CDR3 totals 15 residues. Written as DNA, the CDR3 is TGTGCCAGCAGTGCTCCGGGACAGGGCAACTATGGCTACACCTTC. Its translation is CASSAPGQGNYGYTF.

The V gene is TRBV3-1 (or the pseudogene TRBV3-2), the J gene TRBJ2-5; TRBD1 matches 7 bases. Germline CDR1 is LGHDT and CDR2 is YNNKEL (reference sequence). The V gene end was trimmed by 2 bases and the J gene end by 5 bases; junction bases not matched to a gene: 5. The CDR3 has 14 residues. In DNA form, the CDR3 reads TGTGCCAGCAGCCAACTAGAGGGGGCGGAGACCCAGTACTTC. This codes for CASSQLEGAETQYF.

The chain carries TRBV7-8 and TRBJ2-3; D is possibly TRBD1 (5 bases). V dropped 5 bases and J dropped 6 bases, with 12 bases sitting between them. The germline CDR1 and CDR2 sequences are SGHVS and FQNEAQ. The CDR3 has 13 residues. The CDR3 region is CASSQGVGDTQYF. The DNA for the CDR3 is TGTGCCAGCAGCCAAGGGGTTGGCGATACGCAGTATTTT.

The V call is TRBV19, the J call TRBJ1-2; 7 bases align to TRBD1. The germline V gene has CDR1 LNHDA and CDR2 SQIVND (reference sequence). The junction had 1 base not matched to a gene; V was cut back by 3 bases and J by 0 bases. CDR3 length: 14 amino acids. The CDR3 DNA reads TGTGCCAGTAGTATCGGGACAGCTAACTATGGCTACACCTTC. Translation: CASSIGTANYGYTF.

This clone was picked up a small number of times. The chain combines TRBV30 with TRBJ2-5; TRBD2 matches at 7 bases. This CDR3 has 15 amino acids. Germline V gives CDR1 GTSNPN, CDR2 SVGIG (reference sequence). Unmatched junction bases numbered 10, after V lost 3 bases and J lost 3 bases. This chain's CDR3 is CAWSPGGRDEETQYF. The CDR3, as DNA: TGTGCCTGGAGCCCGGGAGGCAGGGACGAAGAGACCCAGTACTTC.

In regard to this clone: This same CDR3 is encoded by further DNA sequences in the sample. The V gene is TRBV5-1, the J gene TRBJ1-1; maybe TRBD1 (5 bases). This CDR3 is built from 13 residues. Trimming took off 0 bases at V and 4 bases at J, with 7 bases between the two ends. Per germline, CDR1 SGHRS and CDR2 YFSETQ. The CDR3: CASSLERGTEAFF. Written as DNA, the CDR3 is TGCGCCAGCAGCTTGGAAAGGGGCACTGAAGCTTTCTTT.

The gene calls are TRBV7-2 and TRBJ1-4; 7 nucleotides match TRBD1. CDR1 is SGHTA and CDR2 is FQGNSA in the germline V gene. The CDR3 length is 14 residues. V dropped 5 bases and J dropped 6; count of bases not matched to a gene: 6. The CDR3 DNA reads TGTGCCAGCAGCCAGGGACAGTCTTATGAAAAACTGTTTTTT. Its translation is CASSQGQSYEKLFF.

V and J are TRBV6-5 and TRBJ1-1, with D perhaps TRBD1 (6 bases). The V end lost 5 bases, the J end lost 4 bases, and 17 bases lay between the germline ends. The CDR3 has 15 amino acids. In germline, CDR1 is MNHEY, CDR2 SVGAGI. The CDR3 DNA reads TGTGCCAGCAGTCTGGGGGCAGGTTGGACCACTGAAGCTTTCTTT. Protein: CASSLGAGWTTEAFF.

This rearrangement joins TRBV21-1 to TRBJ1-1; the table names TRBD1, a call not compared with the DNA. TRBV21-1 is a documented pseudogene. The length of the CDR3 is 13 residues. The CDR3 region is CASSKSQNTEAFF. CDR3 coding DNA: TGTGCCAGCAGCAAATCCCAGAACACTGAAGCTTTCTTT.

CDR3 nucleotides: TGCGCCAGCAGCTTGGCAGGGGTGGGAGAAGCTTTCTTT. Translated, it gives CASSLAGVGEAFF. The chain has TRBV5-1 and TRBJ1-1; tentatively, D is TRBD1 (6 bases). The V and J ends lost 0 bases and 8 bases respectively, with 11 bases between them. Germline-derived CDR1 and CDR2 are SGHRS and YFSETQ. CDR3 length: 13 amino acids.

This chain uses TRBV6-1 with TRBJ1-2; D remains ambiguous. The CDR3 has 15 amino acids. CDR1 MNHNS and CDR2 SASEGT come from the germline V gene. The germline V and J ends were trimmed by 2 bases and 2 bases, with 12 bases remaining between them. CDR3 sequence: CASSEILGENYGYTF. The CDR3 DNA is TGTGCCAGCAGTGAAATTCTTGGAGAAAACTATGGCTACACCTTC.

The chain links TRBV9 to TRBJ2-1, with a possible D match to TRBD1 (6 bases). Per the germline V gene, CDR1 is SGDLS and CDR2 is YYNGEE. CDR3 size: 16 residues. Trimming pared 0 bases from V and 5 bases from J, leaving 15 bases between. CDR3 DNA: TGTGCCAGCAGCGTAGACCCCAGGGGCAAGAACAATGAGCAGTTCTTC. Protein sequence: CASSVDPRGKNNEQFF.

The CDR3 region has the DNA TGTGCCAGCAGCTCCGGACAGGCAAGAGAAGCTTTCTTT. This codes for CASSSGQAREAFF. This sequence joins TRBV7-8 and TRBJ1-1; 7 bases are shared with TRBD1. This CDR3 contains 13 residues. The V and J ends lost 4 bases and 8 bases, in that order; junction bases with no gene match: 7. Germline CDR1 and CDR2: SGHVS and FQNEAQ.

The chain combines TRBV6-2 or TRBV6-3 with TRBJ2-5, with D possibly matching TRBD1 (5 bases). The V end lost 2 bases, the J end lost 5 bases, and 12 bases lay between the germline ends. Germline V gives CDR1 MNHEY, CDR2 SVGEGT. CDR3 size: 14 residues. The CDR3 nucleotides read TGTGCCAGCAGTTACCCCCAGGGATCCGAGACCCAGTACTTC. Its translation is CASSYPQGSETQYF.

V and J are TRBV5-1 and TRBJ2-7; tentatively, D is TRBD1 (5 bases). This CDR3 comprises 15 residues. Deletions cut 0 bases from V and 0 bases from J, with 10 bases between. The germline CDR1 and CDR2 sequences are SGHRS and YFSETQ. The CDR3 sequence: CASSLGDSHSYEQYF. The CDR3 region has the DNA TGCGCCAGCAGCTTGGGAGACAGTCACTCCTACGAGCAGTACTTC.

The chain couples TRBV11-2 to TRBJ2-3, with TRBD1 identical over 9 bases. The CDR3 runs to 16 residues. Germline lookup yields CDR1 SGHAT and CDR2 FQNNGV. J lost 4 bases, V lost 2 bases, and 7 bases had no gene match. CDR3 in DNA: TGTGCCAGCAGCTTAAGGGGACAGGGAATTTCAGATACGCAGTATTTT. This sequence encodes CASSLRGQGISDTQYF.

V usage is TRBV19 and J usage is TRBJ1-4; 10 positions agree with TRBD1. Germline CDR1 reads LNHDA; CDR2 reads SQIVND (reference sequence). The CDR3 contains 14 residues. V trimming: 10 bases; J trimming: 5 bases; junction bases outside the gene matches: 7. This CDR3 reads CAIGQGGSNEKLFF. CDR3 nucleotides: TGTGCCATTGGACAGGGGGGTTCCAATGAAAAACTGTTTTTT.

The genes are TRBV2 and TRBJ1-1; no firm D call. V lost 7 bases and J lost 0, with 9 bases in between. CDR3 size: 13 residues. Germline CDR1 and CDR2: SNHLY and FYNNEI. The CDR3 region has the DNA TGTGCCAGCACCTTCGGGATGAACACTGAAGCTTTCTTT. Its translation: CASTFGMNTEAFF.

The chain couples TRBV19 to TRBJ2-7; 7 bases agree with TRBD1. The CDR3 totals 16 residues. The V gene end was trimmed by 10 bases and the J gene end by 1 base; junction bases not matched to a gene: 16. Germline V lookup: CDR1 LNHDA, CDR2 SQIVND (reference sequence). The CDR3 DNA reads as TGTGCCACGCACCCCACCGGGACAGAGGCGTCCTACGAGCAGTACGTC. Translated: CATHPTGTEASYEQYV.

The genes are TRBV18 and TRBJ1-1, with 7 bases lining up with TRBD1. This CDR3 is 14 amino acids long. From germline, CDR1 is KGHSH and CDR2 LQKENI. V lost 4 bases, J lost 1 base, and 3 bases stayed unmatched. CDR3 sequence reads: CASSRTGENTEAFF. CDR3 bases: TGTGCCAGCTCACGGACAGGAGAGAACACTGAAGCTTTCTTT.